This T cell receptor beta chain was sequenced in a study of CD8+ T cells in alopecia areata. Following RNA extraction, reverse transcription yielded cDNA that acted as the sequencing template. Only in-frame clones appear in the TCRdb table, and some are missing; sequencing was by immunoSEQ multiplex PCR. The sample shows some 180,000 clones, roughly three fifths of them seen only once. CDR1 and CDR2 (germline): SNHLY, FYNNEI. V lost 2 bases and J lost 1; bases outside the gene matches: 4. The CDR3 totals 15 residues. General study results and limits: Sharing of TCR sequences between patients (possibly for HLA-related reasons) was less clear than in mice. Scalp sample data also include resident alphabeta T cells from normal skin. More clonal than normal scalp was lesional scalp, particularly alopecia totalis/universalis.

This clone is a singleton in its sample. Its matching antigen is unknown. Sequencing was carried out using CD8+ T cells sorted from blood. V usage is TRBV2 and J usage is TRBJ2-5; 7 nucleotides line up with TRBD1. The sequence came from a human donor in good health. CDR3: CASSERDSGQETQYF. CDR3 DNA sequence: TGTGCCAGCAGTGAAAGGGACAGTGGCCAAGAGACCCAGTACTTC.